This T cell receptor (beta chain) was identified in a study of blood T cells in healthy people across ages. Study-wide results and caveats: Higher diversity, along with more naive CD4+ cells, distinguished long-lived donors from aged donors. Age advanced and TCR beta diversity per million T cells fell, roughly linearly.

A J-beta primer mix and a sample-barcoded 5' primer were used in a second PCR of roughly 7 to 12 cycles. TCRdb independently ran MiXCR on the 5' RACE reads; one entry per CDR3 protein. The sample carries some 700,000 distinct CDR3 sequences, approximately 39% recorded once. With regard to this clonotype: Its specificity is not known.

Sequences were obtained from blood. This TCR derives from a woman aged 55-69 years in good health.

CDR3 in DNA: TGTGCCAGCAGCCTCGCGAGCGGGGGGGTAATGCAGTATTTT. Protein sequence: CASSLASGGVMQYF. This chain uses TRBV7-3 with TRBJ2-3, with 10 nucleotides matching TRBD2. There are 14 residues in the CDR3. The V gene's germline CDR1 is SGHTA and CDR2 FQGTGA. V lost 5 bases to trimming and J lost 11 bases; unmatched junction nucleotides: 10.